This T cell receptor beta chain was captured in a study of siplizumab effects on memory and regulatory T cells. Whole-study findings and limits: The study did not confirm that proliferating Tregs from siplizumab cultures were suppressive. Memory cells seemed less diverse than naive T cells, which also seemed major contributors to the alloresponse. Siplizumab conditions gave an average of approximately 71% Treg-derived mappable alloreactive CD4+ clones, versus around 26% for controls.

Details on this clone: Its target is not known.

Per individual sample, 80,000 to 100,000 TCR templates were assayed. Method: immunoSEQ multiplex PCR; TCRdb's copy keeps in-frame clones and lacks some. The table shows approximately 90,000 clones, with around 94% occurring only once. This sequence was found in a human donor in good health. The sequencing input was non-Treg CD4+ T cells sorted from blood.

The CDR3: CAWSVLVGDRVNTGELFF. The CDR3 nucleotides read TGTGCCTGGAGTGTACTCGTCGGGGACAGGGTGAACACCGGGGAGCTGTTTTTT. V is TRBV30 and J is TRBJ2-2; 9 bases map to TRBD1. V was clipped by 0 bases and J by 1 base; unmatched bases: 9. The length of the CDR3 is 18 residues. The germline V gene has CDR1 GTSNPN and CDR2 SVGIG (reference sequence). The full variable domain, its missing parts supplied by reference TRBV30 and TRBJ2-2, is SQTIHQWPATLVQPVGSPLSLECTVEGTSNPNLYWYRQAAGRGLQLLFYSVGIGQISSEVPQNLSASRPQDRQFILSSKKLLLSDSGFYLCAWSVLVGDRVNTGELFFGEGSRLTVL.